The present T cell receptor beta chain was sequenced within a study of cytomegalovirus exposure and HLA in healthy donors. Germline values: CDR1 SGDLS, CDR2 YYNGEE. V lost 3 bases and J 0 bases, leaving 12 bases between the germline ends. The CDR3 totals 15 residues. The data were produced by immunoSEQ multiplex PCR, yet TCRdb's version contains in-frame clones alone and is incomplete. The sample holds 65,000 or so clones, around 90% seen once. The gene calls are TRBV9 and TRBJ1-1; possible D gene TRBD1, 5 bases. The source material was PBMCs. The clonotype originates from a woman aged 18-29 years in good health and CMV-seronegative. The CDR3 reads CASSEAGFLNTEAFF. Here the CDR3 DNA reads TGTGCCAGCAGCGAAGCAGGGTTTCTGAACACTGAAGCTTTCTTT.